This T cell receptor (beta chain) derives from a study of blood T cell repertoires in COVID-19. Turning to the study itself: PBMCs, B-cell-depleted T cells, or T cells were the source of the cDNA or gDNA that made up the material.

Germline V gene sequence: CDR1 SGHTA, CDR2 FQGTGA. The length of the CDR3 is 15 residues. V was cut by 2 bases and J by 4 bases, with 13 bases left in between. The authors' processing: Cell counts per sample came from amplifying reference gene primers. Data came from immunoSEQ multiplex PCR; TCRdb stores just in-frame clones and leaves some out. The V and J calls and the clone size are those of that table, but D and trimming were determined from the DNA. The repertoire holds about 350,000 clones, roughly nine tenths seen once, with roughly 3.9% in the top ten. The receptor was isolated from a woman in her fifties or sixties with COVID-19, enrolled during active disease. The material sequenced was peripheral blood. The chain links TRBV7-3 to TRBJ2-3; TRBD2 is a possible D gene (5 bases). CDR3 nucleotides: TGTGCCAGCAGCTTAGGAGGAGTTGGGTCAGATACGCAGTATTTT. It specifies CASSLGGVGSDTQYF.